This T cell receptor beta chain was sequenced for a study of CD8+ T cells in alopecia areata. Study conclusions and caveats: Especially in alopecia totalis/universalis, lesional scalp showed greater clonality than normal scalp did. There were also resident alphabeta T cells of normal skin sequenced in scalp samples.

As the sequencing template, cDNA was produced by extracting RNA and reverse transcribing it. Generated by immunoSEQ multiplex PCR, the TCRdb table keeps only in-frame clones and is missing some. Of 120,000 or so clones detected, about 51% appear once; the ten largest clones hold about 10%. This CDR3 is 15 amino acids long. The germline gives CDR1 LGHNA, CDR2 YSLEER. Trimming removed 2 bases from V and 8 bases from J; junction bases left unmatched: 5. With respect to this clone: The antigen is unknown.

The investigators collected lesional scalp punch biopsies and peripheral blood from alopecia areata patients. Investigators sorted PBMCs to obtain both CD4+ and CD8+ T cells. The V call is TRBV4-3, the J call TRBJ2-1; 11 nucleotides line up with TRBD2. The sequenced sample consisted of NKG2D-low CD8+ T cells sorted from blood. This TCR came from a human donor with alopecia areata. The CDR3 loop is CASSQILAGEDEQFF. The CDR3 DNA reads as TGCGCCAGCAGCCAAATACTAGCGGGAGAGGATGAGCAGTTCTTC.